These 23 T cell receptor beta chains originate from one sample sequenced in a study of T cell responses to AZD1222 COVID-19 vaccine. The method was immunoSEQ multiplex PCR; TCRdb's version includes in-frame clones alone and lacks a portion of them. Here the sample spans around 120,000 clones, around nine tenths being singletons. The sample here was peripheral blood, taken on day 0 of AZD1222 vaccination. Source of these receptors: an adult in good health.

V usage is TRBV30 and J usage is TRBJ1-2; 8 bases match TRBD1. The CDR3 covers 16 residues. Trimming cost V 3 bases and J 8 bases; bases outside gene matches: 17. Germline CDR1 reads GTSNPN; CDR2 reads SVGIG (reference sequence). Here the CDR3 reads CAWSPGPDRVPLGYTF. As DNA, the CDR3 is TGTGCCTGGAGCCCAGGTCCGGACAGGGTTCCCCTCGGCTACACCTTC.

V is TRBV4-1 and J is TRBJ2-2, with D possibly being TRBD2 (6 bases). Germline V CDR1 and CDR2: MGHRA, YSYEKL. Trimming pared 1 base from V and 9 bases from J, leaving 12 bases between. The CDR3 spans 14 residues. The CDR3 region is CASSQVGGDRELFF. The CDR3 region has the DNA TGCGCCAGCAGCCAAGTTGGCGGGGACCGGGAGCTGTTTTTT.

The chain is built from TRBV6-1 and TRBJ1-2; D uncertain. The germline V and J ends were trimmed by 2 bases and 12 bases, with 10 bases remaining between them. The CDR3 is 11 amino acids. CDR1 MNHNS and CDR2 SASEGT come from the germline V gene. The CDR3 nucleotides read TGTGCCAGCAGTGAAATGACAAGAGACACCTTC. It specifies CASSEMTRDTF.

Here the CDR3 DNA reads TGTGCCAGCAGTGCCCATTTGGGTTCTGAGTACAATGAGCAGTTCTTC. This translates into CASSAHLGSEYNEQFF. The V gene is TRBV25-1, the J gene TRBJ2-1; D not certain. Germline CDR1 and CDR2: MGHDK and SYGVNS. Deletions cut 4 bases from V and 4 bases from J, with 17 bases between. CDR3 length: 16 amino acids.

CDR3 protein: CASSPGQGTYEQYF. DNA of the CDR3: TGTGCCAGCTCACCGGGACAGGGGACCTACGAGCAGTACTTC. This chain links TRBV18 with TRBJ2-7; 10 positions agree with TRBD1. V shed 3 bases and J 2 bases; nucleotides not matched to a gene: 1. The CDR3 has 14 amino acids. CDR1 and CDR2 from the germline V gene are KGHSH and LQKENI.

V gene TRBV2 combines with J gene TRBJ2-2; 7 positions match TRBD2. V trimming: 6 bases; J trimming: 6 bases; junction bases outside the gene matches: 22. Germline V gene sequence: CDR1 SNHLY, CDR2 FYNNEI. The CDR3 contains 19 residues. The CDR3 sequence is CASRMREGQGLAGAGELFF. CDR3 DNA sequence: TGTGCCAGCAGAATGAGGGAGGGCCAGGGCCTAGCCGGGGCCGGGGAGCTGTTTTTT. The whole variable domain, filled in from reference TRBV2 and TRBJ2-2, reads EPEVTQTPSHQVTQMGQEVILRCVPISNHLYFYWYRQILGQKVEFLVSFYNNEISEKSEIFDDQFSVERPDGSNFTLKIRSTKLEDSAMYFCASRMREGQGLAGAGELFFGEGSRLTVL.

V and J are TRBV28 and TRBJ1-2; D remains unclear. The germline V gene encodes CDR1 MDHEN and CDR2 SYDVKM. V was clipped by 6 bases and J by 4 bases, with 15 bases between them. The CDR3 runs to 14 residues. The CDR3, as DNA: TGTGCCAGCAGCGTAGTTCTGGGCGCCTATGGCTACACCTTC. Its protein product is CASSVVLGAYGYTF.

The V call is TRBV6-5, the J call TRBJ2-7; D call uncertain. With 4 bases removed from V and 1 base from J, the gap between germline ends came to 8 bases. The CDR3 spans 13 residues. CDR1 and CDR2 from the germline V gene are MNHEY and SVGAGI. The CDR3 loop reads CASSFGRSYEQYF. As DNA, the CDR3 is TGTGCCAGCAGTTTCGGACGTTCCTACGAGCAGTACTTC.

The genes are TRBV6-6 and TRBJ1-5; 8 nucleotides match TRBD1. The CDR3 consists of 14 residues. V lost 7 bases, J lost 6 bases, and 8 bases stayed unmatched. Germline V gives CDR1 MNHNY, CDR2 SVGAGI (reference sequence). The CDR3 spells CASKGQGARQPQHF. CDR3 nucleotide sequence: TGTGCCAGCAAGGGCCAGGGGGCGCGTCAGCCCCAGCATTTT.

The chain joins TRBV3-1 (or the pseudogene TRBV3-2) to TRBJ1-1; maybe TRBD1 (6 bases). V was pared by 4 bases and J by 0 bases, with 18 bases between. This CDR3 has 17 residues. Germline assignment: CDR1 LGHDT and CDR2 YNNKEL (reference sequence). The CDR3, as DNA: TGTGCCAGCAGCCTAGAAGGCAATACAGGGATGAACACTGAAGCTTTCTTT. This sequence encodes CASSLEGNTGMNTEAFF.

The rearrangement joins TRBV12-5 to TRBJ2-1, with TRBD2 matching 13 bases. V lost 2 bases and J lost 9; bases outside the gene matches: 7. Germline loops: CDR1 LGHNT, CDR2 FRNRAP. The CDR3 has 16 amino acids. The CDR3 loop is CASGLPTSGRFSEQFF. Written as DNA, the CDR3 is TGTGCTAGTGGTTTGCCGACTAGCGGGAGGTTTAGTGAGCAGTTCTTC.

The chain combines TRBV6-1 with TRBJ2-3; D might be TRBD1 or TRBD2, each matching 5 bases. In germline, CDR1 is MNHNS, CDR2 SASEGT. Trimming took 0 bases from V and 1 from J, leaving 8 bases between them. The CDR3 runs to 15 residues. CDR3 residues: CASSEALGGTDTQYF. CDR3 sequence (DNA): TGTGCCAGCAGTGAAGCGCTGGGGGGCACAGATACGCAGTATTTT.

This chain links TRBV12-3 or TRBV12-4 with TRBJ1-1; a possible D gene is TRBD1 (6 bases). This CDR3 comprises 13 residues. The V end was cut by 5 bases, the J end by 4 bases, with 11 bases between. CDR3 loop: CASSLKGGTEAFF. The CDR3 DNA reads as TGTGCCAGCAGTCTAAAGGGGGGCACTGAAGCTTTCTTT.

The chain employs TRBV5-1 and TRBJ1-3; no reliable D call. Trimming shortened V by 0 bases and J by 1 base, and 8 bases separated the two germline ends. The CDR3 length is 15 residues. CDR1 is SGHRS and CDR2 is YFSETQ in the germline V gene. The DNA of the CDR3 is TGCGCCAGCAGCTTGGTAGGCGATTCTGGAAACACCATATATTTT. Translation gives CASSLVGDSGNTIYF.

The V and J genes are TRBV2 and TRBJ2-3, with 8 bases fitting TRBD1. V trimming: 6 bases; J trimming: 1 base; junction bases outside the gene matches: 12. Germline CDR1 is SNHLY and CDR2 is FYNNEI. There are 17 residues in the CDR3. CDR3 residues: CASRARQGLSRTDTQYF. The DNA of the CDR3 is TGTGCCAGCAGAGCCCGACAGGGGCTTAGCCGCACAGATACGCAGTATTTT.

The table lists this clone with a count of one. The chain couples TRBV5-4 to TRBJ1-6; no definite D call. This CDR3 region has 12 residues. The V gene lost 6 bases and the J gene lost 10 bases, with 11 bases spanning the gap. The germline gives CDR1 SGHNT, CDR2 YYREEE (reference sequence). The CDR3 protein is CASNSPRSPLHF. CDR3 coding DNA: TGTGCCAGCAACTCCCCACGCTCACCCCTCCACTTT.

The gene calls are TRBV5-5 and TRBJ2-5, with D tentatively TRBD2 (5 bases). The CDR3 totals 17 residues. V shed 0 bases and J shed 2 bases, with 17 bases lying between them. Per germline, CDR1 SGHKS and CDR2 YYEKEE (reference sequence). The CDR3 reads CASSLGSGPGKQETQYF. As DNA, the CDR3 is TGTGCCAGCAGCTTGGGGTCTGGACCGGGAAAACAAGAGACCCAGTACTTC.

The chain couples TRBV5-4 to TRBJ2-7, with 7 bases aligning to TRBD1. The ends lost 0 bases at V and 1 base at J; junction bases unmatched: 1. Germline CDR1 SGHNT, CDR2 YYREEE (reference sequence). This CDR3 contains 14 residues. The CDR3 DNA reads as TGTGCCAGCAGCTTGGACAGGGGTTCCTACGAGCAGTACTTC. This sequence encodes CASSLDRGSYEQYF.

This clone was recorded only once. V gene TRBV6-5 combines with J gene TRBJ1-1; 7 bases line up with TRBD1. V was clipped by 6 bases and J by 5 bases; unmatched bases: 9. This CDR3 spans 14 amino acids. Germline CDR1 is MNHEY and CDR2 is SVGAGI. CDR3 residues: CASSPSPRGTEAFF. The CDR3 DNA reads as TGTGCCAGCAGCCCAAGCCCCAGGGGGACTGAAGCTTTCTTT.

This chain's CDR3 is CASSDSVGGSSTGELFF. The CDR3 DNA reads as TGTGCCAGCAGTGACTCTGTCGGAGGGAGTAGCACCGGGGAGCTGTTTTTT. The J gene is TRBJ2-2, the V gene TRBV6-4; D might be TRBD2 (6 bases). The CDR3 runs to 17 residues. V shed 0 bases and J shed 4 bases, with 15 bases lying between them. The germline gives CDR1 MRHNA, CDR2 SNTAGT.

The chain is built from TRBV2 and TRBJ2-3, with 12 bases identical to TRBD1. In germline, CDR1 is SNHLY, CDR2 FYNNEI. The CDR3 runs to 19 residues. V trimming: 4 bases; J trimming: 6 bases; junction bases outside the gene matches: 17. The CDR3 spells CASSGSFWDRGRLLDTQYF. As DNA, the CDR3 is TGTGCCAGCAGTGGATCATTTTGGGACAGGGGGCGATTACTGGATACGCAGTATTTT.

This clone came up once. The genes are TRBV10-2 and TRBJ1-1; D call uncertain. The V end was cut by 3 bases, the J end by 3 bases, with 5 bases between. CDR1 is WSHSY, CDR2 SAAADI, per germline. The CDR3 consists of 12 residues. The CDR3 coding sequence is TGCGCCAGCAGTGAACGGGACACTGAAGCTTTCTTT. Translation: CASSERDTEAFF.

The chain employs TRBV7-2 and TRBJ2-5, with 8 bases fitting TRBD2. There are 14 residues in the CDR3. Germline lookup yields CDR1 SGHTA and CDR2 FQGNSA. J lost 3 bases, V lost 5 bases, and 5 bases had no gene match. The CDR3 coding sequence is TGTGCCAGCAGCCCAAATAGCGGGAAAGAGACCCAGTACTTC. It is translated as CASSPNSGKETQYF.